This TCR beta chain was observed in a study of regulatory T cells in long-lasting Graves disease. Time point noted: newly diagnosed GD, antithyroid drugs for less than 3 months. RNA from PBMCs was the source of the TCR library. One endocrinology department in Xi'an, China, was where patients came from. V was clipped by 6 bases and J by 6 bases; unmatched bases: 19. The CDR3 has 18 residues. Germline V lookup: CDR1 MDHEN, CDR2 SYDVKM. CDR3 regions were amplified by Arm-PCR using iRepertoire HTBI primers to build TCR beta libraries. TCRdb recomputed calls from the multiplex PCR reads with MiXCR, one row per CDR3 protein. The table shows hundreds of thousands of distinct CDR3 sequences, with about 16% occurring only once. Ten or more counts support this clonotype. The data were also submitted as part of a second study, on T cells in Graves' hyperthyroidism and ophthalmopathy. This second study notes: Stable Graves' hyperthyroidism denoted no ophthalmopathy progression over 18 months.

The clonotype comes from a woman in her twenties or thirties with Graves disease. The chain recombines TRBV28 with TRBJ2-3, with 9 bases identical to TRBD1. The source material was peripheral blood mononuclear cells (PBMCs), sampled at new diagnosis, from a patient treated with antithyroid drugs. The CDR3: CASRPYVGGTGLDDTQYF. Written as DNA, the CDR3 is TGTGCCAGCAGACCCTACGTTGGGGGGACAGGGTTGGACGATACGCAGTATTTT.